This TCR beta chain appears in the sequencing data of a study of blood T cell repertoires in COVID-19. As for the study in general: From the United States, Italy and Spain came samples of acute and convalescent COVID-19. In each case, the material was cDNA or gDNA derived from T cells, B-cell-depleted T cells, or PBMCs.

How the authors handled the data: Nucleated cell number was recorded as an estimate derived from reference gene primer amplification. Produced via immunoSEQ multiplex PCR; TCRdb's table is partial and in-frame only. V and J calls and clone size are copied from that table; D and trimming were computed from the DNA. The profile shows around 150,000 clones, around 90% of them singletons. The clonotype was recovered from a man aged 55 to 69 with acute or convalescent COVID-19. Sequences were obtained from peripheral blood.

The CDR3 DNA sequence: TGTGCCAGCAGCCCGATTGGACAGGGTGATGGCTACACCTTC. This encodes CASSPIGQGDGYTF. The genes are TRBV7-2 and TRBJ1-2; TRBD1 aligns across 8 bases. Germline V gene lookup returns CDR1 SGHTA and CDR2 FQGNSA. V lost 5 bases and J lost 6; bases outside the gene matches: 8. The CDR3 consists of 14 residues.